The rows below give T cell receptor beta chains drawn from one sample of a study of cytomegalovirus exposure and HLA in healthy donors. This table comes from immunoSEQ multiplex PCR, and its TCRdb copy is limited to in-frame clones, with some not included. The repertoire includes under 250,000 clones, approximately 84% of them detected once, and around 0.22% sits in the top ten. Source material: PBMCs. These receptors were obtained from a girl aged 2 to 10 in good health and CMV-seronegative. The conserved cysteine and the conserved F or W are not part of the CDR3 here. The D gene is left open where the match is weak. Not all rows give a size; the values are once, few, many and, for expanded clones, a class.

CDR3 protein,clone size,D gene,V gene,CDR3 length,J gene
AWTRDRGYEQY,.,TRBD1,TRBV30,11,TRBJ2-7
ASGLRAGPSTDTQY,.,TRBD2,TRBV12-5,14,TRBJ2-3
AIRGTSSNQPQH,.,.,TRBV10-3,12,TRBJ1-5
ASSQEGQGAIYEQY,.,TRBD1,TRBV14,14,TRBJ2-7
ASTLGDRKNTIY,few,.,TRBV11-2,12,TRBJ1-3
ASSLPKGAMNTEAF,.,.,TRBV7-8,14,TRBJ1-1
ASRKTGRETQY,.,TRBD1,TRBV2,11,TRBJ2-5
ASRPTGGLTGDEQF,.,TRBD1,TRBV27,14,TRBJ2-1
ASSYSGVAAGELF,.,.,TRBV6-5,13,TRBJ2-2
ASSVGSRGSYEQY,.,.,TRBV9,13,TRBJ2-7
ASNRDRVSGANVLT,.,TRBD1,TRBV2,14,TRBJ2-6
ASSLSGTNEQF,.,.,TRBV7-9,11,TRBJ2-1
ASGRAASVLAEQY,.,.,TRBV27,13,TRBJ2-7
ASSVAGGLGETQY,.,TRBD2,TRBV9,13,TRBJ2-5
AWSLPGHYEQY,.,.,TRBV30,11,TRBJ2-7
ASSFSGTGKYEQY,.,TRBD1,TRBV6-6,13,TRBJ2-7
ASSRTLSNEKLF,.,.,TRBV6-5,12,TRBJ1-4
ASSSSGDSPLH,.,.,TRBV7-3,11,TRBJ1-6
ASSLTSGLVHEQF,.,TRBD2,TRBV5-1,13,TRBJ2-1
ASRLLGNTGELF,.,.,TRBV6-1,12,TRBJ2-2
ASSSGEKLF,.,.,TRBV5-4,9,TRBJ1-4
ASSLTSGLTDTQY,few,TRBD2,TRBV5-1,13,TRBJ2-3
ASSLWGTDEAF,.,TRBD1,TRBV11-1,11,TRBJ1-1
ASSIIAGGDEQF,.,TRBD2,TRBV19,12,TRBJ2-1
ASSIAGGAKNIQY,.,TRBD2,TRBV9,13,TRBJ2-4
SALRAYEQY,.,.,TRBV20-1,9,TRBJ2-7
ASGLGQGGSNQPQH,.,TRBD1,TRBV12-5,14,TRBJ1-5
ASSPYLKGQLNTEAF,.,TRBD1,TRBV18,15,TRBJ1-1
ASSQSTGTYGYT,.,.,TRBV6-6,12,TRBJ1-2
ASSRLNSSYEQY,.,.,TRBV6-5,12,TRBJ2-7
ASSVWTGYNEQF,.,TRBD1,TRBV9,12,TRBJ2-1
ASSLVGGSYEQY,.,TRBD2,TRBV7-9,12,TRBJ2-7
ASSVGLAGGPYNEQF,once,TRBD2,TRBV6-1,15,TRBJ2-1